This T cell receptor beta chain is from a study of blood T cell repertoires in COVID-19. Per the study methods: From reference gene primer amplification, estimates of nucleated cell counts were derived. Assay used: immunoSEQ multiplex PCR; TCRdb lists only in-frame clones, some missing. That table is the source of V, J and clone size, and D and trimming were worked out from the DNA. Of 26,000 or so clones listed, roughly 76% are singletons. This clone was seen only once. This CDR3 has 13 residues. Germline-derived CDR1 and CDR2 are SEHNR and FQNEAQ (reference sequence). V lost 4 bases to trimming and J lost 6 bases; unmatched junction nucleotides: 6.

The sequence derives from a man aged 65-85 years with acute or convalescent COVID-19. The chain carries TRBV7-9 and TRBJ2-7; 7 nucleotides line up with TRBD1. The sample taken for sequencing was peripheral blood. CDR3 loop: CASSYQTGAEQYF. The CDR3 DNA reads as TGTGCCAGCAGCTACCAAACAGGGGCCGAGCAGTACTTC. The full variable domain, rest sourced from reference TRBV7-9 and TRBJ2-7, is DTGVSQNPRHKITKRGQNVTFRCDPISEHNRLYWYRQTLGQGPEFLTYFQNEAQLEKSRLLSDRFSAERPKGSFSTLEIQRTEQGDSAMYLCASSYQTGAEQYFGPGTRLTVT.